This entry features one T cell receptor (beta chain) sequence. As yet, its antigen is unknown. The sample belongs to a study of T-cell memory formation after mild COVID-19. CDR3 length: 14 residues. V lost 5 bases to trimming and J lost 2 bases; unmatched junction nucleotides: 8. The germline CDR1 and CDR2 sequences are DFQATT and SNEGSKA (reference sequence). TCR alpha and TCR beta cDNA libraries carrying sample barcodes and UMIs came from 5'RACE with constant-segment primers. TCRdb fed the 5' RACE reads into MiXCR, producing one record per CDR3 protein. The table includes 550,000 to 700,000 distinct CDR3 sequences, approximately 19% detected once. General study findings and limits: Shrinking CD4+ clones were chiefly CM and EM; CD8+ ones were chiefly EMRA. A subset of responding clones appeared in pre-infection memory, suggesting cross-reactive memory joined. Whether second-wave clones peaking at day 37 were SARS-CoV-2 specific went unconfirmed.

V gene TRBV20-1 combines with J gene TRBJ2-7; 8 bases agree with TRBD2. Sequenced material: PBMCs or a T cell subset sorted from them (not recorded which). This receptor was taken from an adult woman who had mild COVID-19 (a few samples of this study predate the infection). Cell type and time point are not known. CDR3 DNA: TGCAGTGCTTTCCCGGGACTAGTTCCCTACGAGCAGTACTTC. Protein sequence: CSAFPGLVPYEQYF.